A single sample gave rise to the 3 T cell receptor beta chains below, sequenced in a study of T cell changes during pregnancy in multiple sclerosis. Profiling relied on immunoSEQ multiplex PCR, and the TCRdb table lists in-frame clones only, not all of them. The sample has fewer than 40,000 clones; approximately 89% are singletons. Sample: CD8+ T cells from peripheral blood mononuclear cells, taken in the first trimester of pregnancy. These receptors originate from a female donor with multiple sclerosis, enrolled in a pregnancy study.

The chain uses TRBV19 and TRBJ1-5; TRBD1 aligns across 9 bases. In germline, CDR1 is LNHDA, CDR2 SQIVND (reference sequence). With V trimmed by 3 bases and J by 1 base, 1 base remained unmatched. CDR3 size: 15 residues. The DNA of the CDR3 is TGTGCCAGTAGTATGGGACAGGGAAGCAATCAGCCCCAGCATTTT. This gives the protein CASSMGQGSNQPQHF.

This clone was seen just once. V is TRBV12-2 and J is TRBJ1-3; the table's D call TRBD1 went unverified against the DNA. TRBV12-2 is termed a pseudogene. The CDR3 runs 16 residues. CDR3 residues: CASRSPTGPSGNTIYF. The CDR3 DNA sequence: TGTGCAAGTCGCTCCCCGACAGGACCCTCTGGAAACACCATATATTTT.

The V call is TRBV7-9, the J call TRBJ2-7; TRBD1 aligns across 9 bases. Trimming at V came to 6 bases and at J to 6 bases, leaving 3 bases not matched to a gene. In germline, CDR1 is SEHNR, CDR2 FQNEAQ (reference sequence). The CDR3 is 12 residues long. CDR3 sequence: CASSLTGGEQYF. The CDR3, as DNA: TGTGCCAGCAGTCTGACAGGGGGCGAGCAGTACTTC.